These T cell receptor beta chains were read from a single sample in a study of T cell repertoires in cytomegalovirus infection. TCRdb analysed the reads with MiXCR anew, one entry per CDR3 protein. The sample includes a few hundred thousand distinct CDR3 sequences, about 20% seen only once; the top ten take 18%. Sequencing input: CD8+ T cells from PBMCs. The receptors come from a human donor in good health (CMV status not recorded). Some clones in this sample may be carry-over from other donors' samples. The CDR3 runs from the conserved cysteine through the conserved F or W. D genes are given only for firm matches. Clone size is given for some rows only: seen once, a few or many times, or a class if the clone is expanded.

TRBV19	few	-	TRBJ2-1	TGTGCCAGTAGCGGATGGCTGGGGGGTCCCTACAATGAGCAGTTCTTC	CASSGWLGGPYNEQFF
TRBV7-9	few	TRBD2	TRBJ2-1	TGTGCCAGCAGCTTAGCGCAAGGCATAGCGGGGACTGATCCCGATGAGCAGTTCTTC	CASSLAQGIAGTDPDEQFF
TRBV7-2	many	-	TRBJ1-3	TGTGCCAGCAGCTTAGGACTGGGCTCTGGAAACACCATATATTTT	CASSLGLGSGNTIYF
TRBV4-1	-	-	TRBJ1-1	TGCGCCAGCAGCCAAGATTCCAGGGGAGGGACTGAAGCTTTCTTT	CASSQDSRGGTEAFF
TRBV20-1	-	-	TRBJ2-1	TGCAGTGCCCCCCATATCCTCAATGAGCAGTTCTTC	CSAPHILNEQFF
TRBV7-9	-	TRBD1	TRBJ2-5	TGTGCCAGCAGCTTAGCGCAGACAGGGCGCCAAGAGACCCAGTACTTC	CASSLAQTGRQETQYF
TRBV12-3/TRBV12-4	-	-	TRBJ2-5	TGTGCCAGCAGTTCGGACCGAAAAGAGACCCAGTACTTC	CASSSDRKETQYF
TRBV7-9	many	-	TRBJ1-1	TGTGCCAGCAGCTTAGTTCTCGGGGAGGGCACTGAAGCTTTCTTT	CASSLVLGEGTEAFF
TRBV7-6	many	-	TRBJ2-2	TGTGCCAGCAGCTTAGAGGGAGAAACCGGGGAGCTGTTTTTT	CASSLEGETGELFF
TRBV7-6	many	-	TRBJ2-5	TGTGCCAGCAGAGACCTAAGGGCGGGACAGCAAGAGACCCAGTACTTC	CASRDLRAGQQETQYF
TRBV12-3/TRBV12-4	-	TRBD2	TRBJ2-2	TGTGCCAGCAGTCCTTCAGGGGTAGCGGGGGGCCTCACCGGGGAGCTGTTTTTT	CASSPSGVAGGLTGELFF
TRBV20-1	few	-	TRBJ2-7	TGCAGTGCAACTCCCGGGACCGAGAGGGGCGAGCAGTACTTC	CSATPGTERGEQYF
TRBV20-1	once	-	TRBJ2-5	TGCAGTGCTAGATATGACCGGGGAATTCGGGTCTCCCAAGAGACCCAGTACTTC	CSARYDRGIRVSQETQYF
TRBV10-3	many	-	TRBJ1-5	TGTGCCATCAGTGAGAGTCGTCAGGTCGGCAATCAGCCCCAGCATTTT	CAISESRQVGNQPQHF
TRBV4-1	few	-	TRBJ1-2	TGCGCCAGCAGCCAAGAGTCGGAGGGACGGCCTTATGGCTACACCTTC	CASSQESEGRPYGYTF
TRBV7-9	many	-	TRBJ2-1	TGTGCCAGCAGCTTAGGCGAGGTGAATGAGCAGTTCTTC	CASSLGEVNEQFF
TRBV30	-	-	TRBJ2-6	TGTGCCGGGGTCTCTGGGGCCAACGTCCTGACTTTC	CAGVSGANVLTF
TRBV7-9	-	-	TRBJ1-1	TGTGCCAGCCCCCCATCGTACAGGGAAGTGGGCATGAACACTGAAGCTTTCTTT	CASPPSYREVGMNTEAFF
TRBV12-3/TRBV12-4	-	-	TRBJ2-7	TGTGCCAGCAGTTATGAAGAGCCGAACTACGAGCAGTACTTC	CASSYEEPNYEQYF
TRBV7-2	-	-	TRBJ1-1	TGTGCCAGCAGCTTAGCGCTAAGTTGGAACACTGAAGCTTTCTTT	CASSLALSWNTEAFF
TRBV20-1	-	-	TRBJ2-7	TGCAGTGCTAGAGGACCCGGCTACGAGCAGTACTTC	CSARGPGYEQYF
TRBV19	-	-	TRBJ1-1	TGTGCCAGTCGCCCTGCGACAGCAAAAGGTCTGGGAACTGAAGCTTTCTTT	CASRPATAKGLGTEAFF
TRBV14	-	-	TRBJ1-2	TGTGCCAGCAGCCAAGAATCAGGGGTTGGGAACTATGGCTACACCTTC	CASSQESGVGNYGYTF
TRBV27	-	TRBD2	TRBJ2-3	TGTGCCAGCAGTTTATCGGGACTAGCCACAGATACGCAGTATTTT	CASSLSGLATDTQYF
TRBV7-8	-	TRBD2	TRBJ2-7	TGTGCCAGCAGCTTTAGCGCCCTAGCGGTCTCCTACGAGCAGTACTTC	CASSFSALAVSYEQYF
TRBV7-9	-	-	TRBJ2-1	TGTGCCAGCGCTCGAGGGAGCCATGAGCAGTTCTTC	CASARGSHEQFF
TRBV29-1	-	-	TRBJ2-1	TGCAGCGTTGAGCAGGGAACCTTTCCTCATTCCTACAATGAGCAGTTCTTC	CSVEQGTFPHSYNEQFF
TRBV7-8	many	TRBD1	TRBJ2-3	TGTGCCAGCAGCCCTAGGACAGGGTCGACCACAGATACGCAGTATTTT	CASSPRTGSTTDTQYF
TRBV28	few	-	TRBJ1-2	TGTGCCAGCACCCACGCCGAGCCCACACTCTATGGCTACACCTTC	CASTHAEPTLYGYTF
TRBV29-1	-	-	TRBJ2-7	TGCAGCGTTGAAGACGCAGCCTACGAGCAGTACTTC	CSVEDAAYEQYF
TRBV11-2	few	-	TRBJ1-1	TGTGCCAGCAGCTTAGTTCCCCAGGTGGAAGCTTTCTTT	CASSLVPQVEAFF
TRBV7-9	few	TRBD1	TRBJ2-3	TGTGCCAGCAGCCAACCCTCGGGACCCCAGGGGGATGGGACGCAGTATTTT	CASSQPSGPQGDGTQYF
TRBV28	-	-	TRBJ2-7	TGTGCCAGCAGTTTATTGGGGCGAGGAGACAGCTACGAGCAGTACTTC	CASSLLGRGDSYEQYF
TRBV2	-	TRBD2	TRBJ2-1	TGTGCCAGCAGGTGGACTAGCGGGGACAATGAGCAGTTCTTC	CASRWTSGDNEQFF
TRBV11-3	-	TRBD2	TRBJ2-1	TGTGCCAGCAGCTACCGCGGGGGGGGCAATGAGCAGTTCTTC	CASSYRGGGNEQFF
TRBV7-9	-	TRBD2	TRBJ2-2	TGTGCCAGCAGCTGGTATAGCGGGGAGAACACCGGGGAGCTGTTTTTT	CASSWYSGENTGELFF
TRBV19	few	TRBD1	TRBJ1-1	TGTGCCAGCGGACCGGGACAGGTCAGGTTGGGGGGCAACACTGAAGCTTTCTTT	CASGPGQVRLGGNTEAFF
TRBV29-1	few	TRBD1	TRBJ1-2	TGCAGCGTTGCGACAGGGGAATATGGCTACACCTTC	CSVATGEYGYTF
TRBV20-1	-	-	TRBJ1-6	TGCAGTCCGCTAGTGTTGGACGGCTTGGGTTCACCCCTCCACTTT	CSPLVLDGLGSPLHF
TRBV11-2	many	-	TRBJ2-7	TGTGCCAGTACTGGCGACTCCTACGAGCAGTACTTC	CASTGDSYEQYF
TRBV4-1	few	-	TRBJ1-1	TGCGCCAGCAGCCTCGACTATCGACCCCTGAACACTGAAGCTTTCTTT	CASSLDYRPLNTEAFF
TRBV7-3	-	-	TRBJ1-1	TGTGCCAGCAGCTTAGGGGGTTCTGGGACCACTGAAGCTTTCTTT	CASSLGGSGTTEAFF
TRBV4-1	-	-	TRBJ2-7	TGCGCCAGCAGCCAGAGACCCGGGGACCCCTACGAGCAGTACTTC	CASSQRPGDPYEQYF
TRBV2	-	-	TRBJ2-7	TGTGCCAGCAGCTTAGACTATATCTCCTACGAGCAGTACTTC	CASSLDYISYEQYF
TRBV7-2	many	TRBD1	TRBJ1-2	TGTGCCAGCAGCTACCTTTCAGGGGGGGCCTATGGCTACACCTTC	CASSYLSGGAYGYTF
TRBV6-6	-	-	TRBJ2-2	TGTGCCAGCATCCCCGGAATAGCCGGGGAGCTGTTTTTT	CASIPGIAGELFF
TRBV28	-	-	TRBJ2-1	TGTGCCAGCAGTTTATTTGTTCGAAATGAGCAGTTCTTC	CASSLFVRNEQFF
TRBV6-2/TRBV6-3	-	TRBD1	TRBJ2-5	TGTGCCAGCAGACCCGGACAGGGAATAAGAGAGACCCAGTACTTC	CASRPGQGIRETQYF
TRBV2	-	-	TRBJ2-1	TGTGCCAGCAATGTAAAAGTTGAGCAGTTCTTC	CASNVKVEQFF